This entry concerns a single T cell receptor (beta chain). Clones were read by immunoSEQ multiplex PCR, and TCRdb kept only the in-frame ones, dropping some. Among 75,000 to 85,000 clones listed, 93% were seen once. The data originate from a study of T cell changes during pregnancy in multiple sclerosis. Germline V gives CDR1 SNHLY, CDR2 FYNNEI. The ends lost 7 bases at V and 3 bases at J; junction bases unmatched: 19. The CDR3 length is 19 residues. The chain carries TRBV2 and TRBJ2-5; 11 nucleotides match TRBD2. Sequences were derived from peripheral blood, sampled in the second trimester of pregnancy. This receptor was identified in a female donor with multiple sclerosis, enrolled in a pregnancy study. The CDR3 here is CASTRGLAGGLGNEETQYF. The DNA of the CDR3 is TGTGCCAGCACCAGGGGTCTAGCGGGGGGTCTGGGCAATGAAGAGACCCAGTACTTC.